Detailed here is one T cell receptor (beta chain). Its specific antigen is unknown. No per-base quality is available; no much larger clone lies one base away. This sample was taken from a study of regulatory and conventional T cells in RAG deficiency (dated by TCRdb to about 2017). Looking at the study overall: High-throughput TCR beta sequencing was used to compare the repertoire diversity and composition of Treg, conventional CD4+ and CD8+ T cells between RAG-deficient patients and healthy controls.

Libraries were prepared through the immunoSEQ multiplex PCR assay. Rearranged TCR beta chain products were amplified from the genomic DNA of sorted T-cell subsets and were then sequenced. In the source study's methods: Repertoire diversity of productive TCR beta rearrangements was quantified using Shannon entropy and Simpson indices. Clonal expansion was assessed by the summed frequency of the 100 most abundant productive TCR beta clonotypes among total reads. A self-reactivity index based on amino acid usage at CDR3beta positions 6 and 7 was applied to the TRB repertoires. Repertoire analyses used two-way ANOVA; flow cytometric analyses used Student t or Mann-Whitney tests. TCRdb took over this immuneACCESS table, retaining in-frame rearrangements with V and J assigned. Such tables are incomplete; in checked studies, under half of the missing clones stem from an unresolved V gene, and the remainder is unexplained. That table gives V, J and clone size, and the DNA gave D and trimming. The table for this sample lists roughly 28,000 clones; roughly 96% of them were counted only once. The biggest ten clones account for 0.15% to 0.2% of the sample.

Based on the germline V gene, the CDR1 and CDR2 sequences are SNHLY and FYNNEI. The CDR3 contains 14 residues, cysteine and phenylalanine counted. The DNA shown is the 42-base CDR3, in frame from base 1. V was cut back by 3 bases and J by 5 bases, leaving a gap of 10 bases between them. Before genomic DNA extraction, conventional CD4+ T cells were purified from blood as CD25-low CD127-high cells. Repertoire analyses used several healthy control donors as the comparison group. What the study reported, not specific to this receptor: For some subjects, some analyses of T-cell subsets were not performed. Shorter CDR3 lengths were found in all patient T-cell subsets, and >90% Treg-Tconv repertoire overlap at nucleotide and amino acid level was observed in Omenn syndrome patients. Compared with control T-cell subpopulations, the RAG-deficient patients had markedly lower Shannon entropy and higher Simpson indices. In Omenn syndrome and CID/AS patients compared with controls, about 98-fold fewer unique TCR beta sequences were detected from Treg cells, versus roughly 10-fold fewer for other subsets. The CD25-high CD127-low cells sorted from Omenn syndrome patients may be peripherally activated cells rather than true Treg cells.

This same sample was also taken into another study, of regulatory T cells. The second study reports: The multiplex PCR relied on 52 forward TRBV primers and 13 reverse TRBJ primers, and amplification bias was corrected through assay-based and computational methods. Restricted unique TRB V-J pairs and skewed V and J gene usage were observed in patient repertoires, most markedly in regulatory T cells. The study compared T-cell receptor beta repertoires of sorted regulatory, conventional CD4+ and CD8+ T cells in CD3G-deficient patients with those in healthy controls. Peripheral blood mononuclear cells were isolated by Ficoll density separation. Rearranged TRB loci were amplified from genomic DNA by multiplex PCR within the immunoSEQ assay. TRB amplicons were sequenced using an Illumina HiSeq platform. Custom algorithms error-filtered the raw sequences and aligned the raw sequences to reference gene sequences, after which the immunoSEQ online tools were used for analysis. Frequencies of productive and nonproductive TRB rearrangements were assessed among unique sequences as well as among total sequences. Prism software was used to run t tests, Mann-Whitney tests or two-way ANOVA for comparisons between groups.

The TCR originated in a human donor in good health. The sequenced sample was CD25- CD4+ T cells sorted from blood. The V and J genes are TRBV2 and TRBJ1-4; the D segment cannot be called with confidence. CDR3 reads: CASSDRSGNEKLFF. In nucleotides, the sequence is TGTGCCAGCAGTGACAGGTCTGGAAATGAAAAACTGTTTTTT.